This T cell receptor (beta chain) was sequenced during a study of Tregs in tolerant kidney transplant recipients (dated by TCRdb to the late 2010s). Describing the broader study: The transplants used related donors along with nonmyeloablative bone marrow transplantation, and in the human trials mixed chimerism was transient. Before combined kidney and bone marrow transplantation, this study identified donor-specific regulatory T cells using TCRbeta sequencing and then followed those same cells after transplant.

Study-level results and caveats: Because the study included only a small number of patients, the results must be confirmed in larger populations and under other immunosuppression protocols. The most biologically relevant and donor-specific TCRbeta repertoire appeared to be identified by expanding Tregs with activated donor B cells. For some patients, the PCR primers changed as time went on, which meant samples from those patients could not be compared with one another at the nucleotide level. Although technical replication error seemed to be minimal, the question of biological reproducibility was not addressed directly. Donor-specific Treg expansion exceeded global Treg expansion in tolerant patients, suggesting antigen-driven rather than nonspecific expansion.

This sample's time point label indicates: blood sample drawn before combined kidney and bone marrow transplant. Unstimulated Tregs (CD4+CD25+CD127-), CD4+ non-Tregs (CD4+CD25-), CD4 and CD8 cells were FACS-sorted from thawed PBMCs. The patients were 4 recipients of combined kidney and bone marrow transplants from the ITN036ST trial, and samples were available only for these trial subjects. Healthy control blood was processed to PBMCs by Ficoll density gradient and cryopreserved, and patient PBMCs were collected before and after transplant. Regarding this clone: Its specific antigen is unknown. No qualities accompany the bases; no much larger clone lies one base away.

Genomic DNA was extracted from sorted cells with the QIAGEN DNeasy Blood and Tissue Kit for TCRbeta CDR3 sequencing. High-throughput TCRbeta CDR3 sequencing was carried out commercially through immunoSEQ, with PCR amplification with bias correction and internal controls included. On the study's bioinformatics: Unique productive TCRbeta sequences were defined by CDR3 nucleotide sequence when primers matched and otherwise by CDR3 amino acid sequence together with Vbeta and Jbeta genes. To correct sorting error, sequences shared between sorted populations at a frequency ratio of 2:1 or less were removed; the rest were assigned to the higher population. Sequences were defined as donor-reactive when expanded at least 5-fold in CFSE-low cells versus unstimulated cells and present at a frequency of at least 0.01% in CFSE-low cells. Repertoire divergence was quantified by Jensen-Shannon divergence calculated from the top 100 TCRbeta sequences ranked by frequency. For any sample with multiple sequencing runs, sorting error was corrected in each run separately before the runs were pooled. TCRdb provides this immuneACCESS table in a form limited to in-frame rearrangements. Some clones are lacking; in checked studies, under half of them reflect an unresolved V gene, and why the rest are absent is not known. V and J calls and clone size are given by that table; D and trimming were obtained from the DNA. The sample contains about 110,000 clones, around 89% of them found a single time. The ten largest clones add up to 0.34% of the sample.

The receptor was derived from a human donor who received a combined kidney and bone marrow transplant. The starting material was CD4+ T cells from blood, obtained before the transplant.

The CDR3 here reads CASSQEGGAATEAFF. The base sequence is TGCGCCAGCAGCCAAGAAGGGGGGGCGGCCACTGAAGCTTTCTTT. The V and J segments used are TRBV4-1 and TRBJ1-1; TRBD1 might be the D gene, on 6 matching bases. From the cysteine up to the phenylalanine, the CDR3 has a length of 15 residues. Only the CDR3 region is kept as DNA, spanning 45 bases read in frame from base 1. The junction shows trimming of 0 bases on V and 4 bases on J, plus 12 bases between the germline ends. From a lookup of the germline V gene, CDR1 and CDR2 are MGHRA and YSYEKL.